This T cell receptor beta chain stems from a study of T cell changes during pregnancy in multiple sclerosis. Repertoires were generated with immunoSEQ multiplex PCR, while TCRdb's copy carries only in-frame clones and drops some. This table has about 89,000 clones, 94% appearing once. Germline CDR1 and CDR2: SNHLY and FYNNEI. The V end lost 6 bases, the J end lost 1 base, and 14 bases lay between the germline ends. This CDR3 spans 15 amino acids. This chain connects TRBV2 to TRBJ2-3; weak D call: TRBD2 (6 bases). The origin of this receptor is a female donor in good health, enrolled as a control in a pregnancy study. The sample here was peripheral blood, taken after pregnancy. The CDR3 nucleotides read TGTGCCAGCAGGGGTCAGCGGGCGGGCACAGATACGCAGTATTTT. It yields the protein CASRGQRAGTDTQYF.